This T cell receptor (beta chain) was profiled in a study of blood T cell repertoires in COVID-19. This table comes from immunoSEQ multiplex PCR, and its TCRdb copy is limited to in-frame clones, with some not included. This sample has 150,000 to 200,000 clones; around 76% occur once, and the top ten carry more than 7.5%. The CDR3 is made up of 12 amino acids. With 5 bases clipped from V and 11 bases from J, the junction kept 5 bases outside the gene matches. Germline V gives CDR1 SGHAT, CDR2 FQNNGV. The source material was peripheral blood. The chain combines TRBV11-2 with TRBJ1-4, with 7 bases identical to TRBD1. This receptor was taken from a woman aged 70-85 years with acute or convalescent COVID-19. The CDR3 loop reads CASSPPGGKLFF. The DNA of the CDR3 is TGTGCCAGCAGCCCCCCAGGGGGGAAACTGTTTTTT.